The 24 T cell receptor beta chains given below trace back to one sample, sequenced in a study of blood T cell repertoires in COVID-19. Data came from immunoSEQ multiplex PCR; TCRdb stores just in-frame clones and leaves some out. The sample has some 170,000 clones; 80% to 90% are singletons. The sample consisted of peripheral blood. These receptors were collected from a man aged 35-49 years with acute or convalescent COVID-19.

The gene calls are TRBV28 and TRBJ1-1; 8 bases are shared with TRBD1. This CDR3 comprises 16 residues. The trim removed 5 bases at V and 0 bases at J, leaving 8 bases unmatched. Germline CDR1 MDHEN, CDR2 SYDVKM. The CDR3: CASSPPTGALNTEAFF. The CDR3 nucleotides read TGTGCCAGCAGTCCCCCGACAGGGGCCTTGAACACTGAAGCTTTCTTT. Full variable domain (missing parts from reference TRBV28 and TRBJ1-1): DVKVTQSSRYLVKRTGEKVFLECVQDMDHENMFWYRQDPGLGLRLIYFSYDVKMKEKGDIPEGYSVSREKKERFSLILESASTNQTSMYLCASSPPTGALNTEAFFGQGTRLTVV.

The chain links TRBV5-6 to TRBJ1-5; 12 bases fit TRBD1. V lost 5 bases to trimming and J lost 2 bases; unmatched junction nucleotides: 11. The CDR3 spans 18 residues. CDR1 and CDR2 (germline): SGHDT, YYEEEE. CDR3 nucleotide sequence: TGTGCCAGCAGTAAAGGGGACAGGGGGCTTACTGGCAATCAGCCCCAGCATTTT. It translates to CASSKGDRGLTGNQPQHF.

The table lists this clone with a few counts. The rearrangement links TRBV28 to TRBJ1-5; D is undetermined. Trimming stripped 6 bases from V and 0 bases from J, with 6 bases between. CDR1 is MDHEN, CDR2 SYDVKM, per germline. There are 13 residues in the CDR3. Here the CDR3 reads CASSYDSNQPQHF. CDR3 nucleotides: TGTGCCAGCAGCTACGATAGCAATCAGCCCCAGCATTTT.

The V gene is TRBV11-2, the J gene TRBJ2-7, with 7 bases lining up with TRBD1. V lost 5 bases to trimming and J lost 3 bases; unmatched junction nucleotides: 10. The V gene's germline CDR1 is SGHAT and CDR2 FQNNGV. This CDR3 region has 15 residues. The CDR3 protein is CASSLDGTALYEQYF. DNA of the CDR3: TGTGCCAGCAGCCTGGACGGGACAGCCCTCTACGAGCAGTACTTC. The full variable domain, rest sourced from reference TRBV11-2 and TRBJ2-7, is EAGVAQSPRYKIIEKRQSVAFWCNPISGHATLYWYQQILGQGPKLLIQFQNNGVVDDSQLPKDRFSAERLKGVDSTLKIQPAKLEDSAVYLCASSLDGTALYEQYFGPGTRLTVT.

The rearrangement joins TRBV5-5 to TRBJ1-4; tentatively, D is TRBD1 (6 bases). The germline V gene encodes CDR1 SGHKS and CDR2 YYEKEE (reference sequence). With 4 bases removed from V and 0 bases from J, the gap between germline ends came to 13 bases. This CDR3 has 16 residues. The CDR3: CASSPGERATNEKLFF. CDR3 DNA sequence: TGTGCCAGCAGCCCAGGGGAGCGTGCAACTAATGAAAAACTGTTTTTT.

This clone has a handful of counts. The gene calls are TRBV3-1 (or the pseudogene TRBV3-2) and TRBJ1-2; D possibly corresponds to TRBD1 (6 bases). Trimming stripped 4 bases from V and 8 bases from J, with 11 bases between. CDR1 and CDR2 (germline): LGHDT, YNNKEL (reference sequence). CDR3 length equals 12 residues. The DNA for the CDR3 is TGTGCCAGCAGCCTCAGGGGTTGGGGCTACACCTTC. Translated: CASSLRGWGYTF.

V is TRBV6-5 and J is TRBJ2-1; TRBD2 matches at 8 bases. This CDR3 contains 15 residues. Germline-derived CDR1 and CDR2 are MNHEY and SVGAGI. V lost 7 bases and J lost 6; bases outside the gene matches: 11. The CDR3 here is CASTFAAGVGNEQFF. The CDR3, as DNA: TGTGCCAGCACTTTCGCAGCGGGGGTGGGCAATGAGCAGTTCTTC.

V and J are TRBV19 and TRBJ2-7; D perhaps matches TRBD1 (6 bases). Germline V gene sequence: CDR1 LNHDA, CDR2 SQIVND (reference sequence). CDR3 length: 15 amino acids. Trimming pared 3 bases from V and 4 bases from J, leaving 16 bases between. The CDR3 DNA sequence: TGTGCCAGTAGTATTGAAGGACTCAGGGGATACGAGCAGTACTTC. This sequence encodes CASSIEGLRGYEQYF.

The chain links TRBV5-6 to TRBJ1-2, with unresolved D. V was clipped by 1 base and J by 3 bases, with 7 bases between them. The CDR3 is 13 residues long. CDR1 is SGHDT and CDR2 is YYEEEE in the germline V gene. The CDR3 nucleotides read TGTGCCAGCAGCTTGTTAGCAGACTATGGCTACACCTTC. Protein: CASSLLADYGYTF.

The V gene is TRBV9, the J gene TRBJ2-2; 11 bases are shared with TRBD1. This CDR3 has 15 amino acids. Unmatched junction bases numbered 5, after V lost 4 bases and J lost 6 bases. The germline V gene encodes CDR1 SGDLS and CDR2 YYNGEE. CDR3 sequence: CASSFRDRGSGELFF. CDR3 bases: TGTGCCAGCAGCTTCCGGGACAGGGGGTCCGGGGAGCTGTTTTTT. Using reference TRBV9 and TRBJ2-2 for the parts outside the CDR3, the full variable domain is DSGVTQTPKHLITATGQRVTLRCSPRSGDLSVYWYQQSLDQGLQFLIQYYNGEERAKGNILERFSAQQFPDLHSELNLSSLELGDSALYFCASSFRDRGSGELFFGEGSRLTVL.

V and J are TRBV12-5 and TRBJ2-7, with 7 nucleotides matching TRBD1. The CDR3 has 15 residues. Germline V CDR1 and CDR2: LGHNT, FRNRAP. Losses at the gene ends were 6 bases for V and 5 bases for J; bases not matched to a gene: 13. CDR3 nucleotides: TGTGCTAGTGGCCCGACAGGGAAGAATTCCCACGAGCAGTACTTC. As protein: CASGPTGKNSHEQYF.

V gene TRBV6-5 combines with J gene TRBJ1-3, with D maybe TRBD1 (6 bases). V shed 6 bases and J shed 0 bases, with 9 bases lying between them. The CDR3 covers 14 residues. CDR1 and CDR2 (germline): MNHEY, SVGAGI. CDR3 amino acids: CASREDSSGNTIYF. CDR3 coding DNA: TGTGCCAGCAGAGAGGACAGCTCTGGAAACACCATATATTTT.

This chain links TRBV19 with TRBJ1-5, with D perhaps matching TRBD1 (6 bases). The CDR3 consists of 15 residues. V gave up 1 base and J gave up 6 bases, with 13 bases separating them. Germline assignment: CDR1 LNHDA and CDR2 SQIVND (reference sequence). The CDR3 coding sequence is TGTGCCAGTAGTATAGGACAGGTCTGGAGTCAGCCCCAGCATTTT. The encoded protein is CASSIGQVWSQPQHF.

The V call is TRBV4-1, the J call TRBJ1-1; TRBD1 is a possible D gene (6 bases). CDR1 MGHRA and CDR2 YSYEKL come from the germline V gene. Trimming removed 4 bases at V and 8 bases at J, with 20 bases between. The CDR3 contains 15 residues. Written as DNA, the CDR3 is TGCGCCAGCAGCCTACCGGGGGGCCTCGCTCCCGAAGCTTTCTTT. Translation: CASSLPGGLAPEAFF.

The rearrangement joins TRBV7-9 to TRBJ1-4; D ambiguous. CDR3 length: 14 amino acids. The V end lost 5 bases, the J end lost 6 bases, and 13 bases lay between the germline ends. Germline V gives CDR1 SEHNR, CDR2 FQNEAQ (reference sequence). The CDR3 region is CASSPGGGDEKLFF. Here the CDR3 DNA reads TGTGCCAGCAGCCCGGGCGGAGGTGATGAAAAACTGTTTTTT.

The chain combines TRBV12-3 or TRBV12-4 with TRBJ2-1; D is unresolved. The V end was cut by 3 bases, the J end by 9 bases, with 12 bases between. The CDR3 runs 13 residues. The CDR3 coding sequence is TGTGCCAGCAGTTTCTGGAGCCGGTCTGAGCAGTTCTTC. This translates into CASSFWSRSEQFF.

This sequence joins TRBV6-5 and TRBJ1-1; 9 bases are a match to TRBD1. With 4 bases clipped from V and 10 bases from J, the junction kept 16 bases outside the gene matches. CDR1 MNHEY and CDR2 SVGAGI come from the germline V gene. The CDR3 spans 16 residues. The CDR3 spells CASSSARTGEVSRAFF. The CDR3 DNA sequence: TGTGCCAGCAGTTCGGCGAGGACAGGGGAAGTATCTAGAGCTTTCTTT.

The chain couples TRBV7-6 to TRBJ2-1; 11 positions match TRBD1. Per the germline V gene, CDR1 is SGHVS and CDR2 is FNYEAQ. The CDR3 length is 16 residues. With 5 bases clipped from V and 6 bases from J, the junction kept 9 bases outside the gene matches. The CDR3 DNA follows: TGTGCCAGCAGCCGAACGTCGGGACAGGGGGGCAATGAGCAGTTCTTC. It encodes CASSRTSGQGGNEQFF.

This chain connects TRBV24-1 to TRBJ1-2, with 8 bases fitting TRBD1. Trimming at V came to 1 base and at J to 1 base, leaving 13 bases not matched to a gene. The CDR3 consists of 19 residues. From germline, CDR1 is KGHDR and CDR2 SFDVKD. The CDR3 DNA follows: TGTGCCACCAGTGATTTACCCCCCGGGACAGGCCCATTTAACTATGGCTACACCTTC. Protein: CATSDLPPGTGPFNYGYTF.

The rearrangement uses TRBV6-6 and TRBJ2-7; 8 nucleotides agree with TRBD2. Germline loops: CDR1 MNHNY, CDR2 SVGAGI (reference sequence). Trimming took 0 bases from V and 0 from J; bases not matched to a gene: 4. There are 16 residues in the CDR3. The CDR3, as DNA: TGTGCCAGCAGTTACTCGCCGGGGGGGCCCTCCTACGAGCAGTACTTC. This gives the protein CASSYSPGGPSYEQYF.

To note about this clone: Other DNA sequences of this sample code for an identical CDR3. CDR3 coding DNA: TGTGCCAGCAGCCAAGGGACTAGTTCGCTTGGTGATACGCAGTATTTT. This codes for CASSQGTSSLGDTQYF. The chain uses TRBV14 and TRBJ2-3; 7 nucleotides line up with TRBD2. Unmatched junction bases numbered 10, after V lost 1 base and J lost 6 bases. Germline V gene lookup returns CDR1 SGHDN and CDR2 FVKESK. The CDR3 sequence is 16 residues long.

This chain links TRBV6-2 or TRBV6-3 with TRBJ1-1; D unresolved. Germline V gene lookup returns CDR1 MNHEY and CDR2 SVGEGT. Trimming cost V 6 bases and J 5 bases, with 10 bases left between them. CDR3 size: 12 residues. CDR3 residues: CASSVGMTEAFF. DNA for the CDR3: TGTGCCAGCAGCGTGGGCATGACTGAAGCTTTCTTT.

This chain joins TRBV6-2 or TRBV6-3 and TRBJ2-7; 7 bases map to TRBD1. The CDR3 is 15 residues long. With V trimmed by 6 bases and J by 6 bases, 14 bases remained unmatched. Looked up from germline, CDR1 is MNHEY and CDR2 is SVGEGT. Here the CDR3 reads CASSHRGQGSGEQYF. CDR3 bases: TGTGCCAGCAGCCACAGGGGTCAGGGATCCGGCGAGCAGTACTTC.

The chain employs TRBV6-6 and TRBJ1-3, with 8 bases lining up with TRBD1. The trim removed 2 bases at V and 2 bases at J, leaving 2 bases unmatched. Germline V lookup: CDR1 MNHNY, CDR2 SVGAGI (reference sequence). The CDR3 spans 15 residues. CDR3 amino acids: CASSYDRGTGNTIYF. The DNA of the CDR3 is TGTGCCAGCAGTTACGACAGGGGCACTGGAAACACCATATATTTT.